The present T cell receptor beta chain was sequenced within a study of radiotherapy plus CTLA-4 blockade in lung cancer (dated by TCRdb to the late 2010s). The study in broad terms: Objective responses were observed in about 17% of enrolled patients, and disease control was achieved in 30% to 40%. General study outcomes and caveats: TCR clones derived from tumors expanded in peripheral blood after treatment with radiotherapy and ipilimumab. Early dynamic changes in blood T cell clones, together with increased serum interferon-beta after radiation, were reported as the strongest predictors of response.

The CDR1 and CDR2 encoded by the germline V gene are MNHEY and SVGAGI. The CDR3 runs 12 residues from the cysteine to the phenylalanine. The DNA shown is the 36-base CDR3, in frame from base 1. V and J are truncated by 10 bases and 5 bases respectively, leaving an intervening sequence of 14 bases. The receptor library was made with the immunoSEQ multiplex PCR assay. Imported from immuneACCESS, the table was reduced by TCRdb to in-frame sequences with V and J called. These copies leave out some clones; in studies compared against another copy, an unresolved V gene accounts for under half, and the cause of the remainder is not known. For this sample the table gives 40,000 or so clones, of which about 86% were detected only once. The ten largest clones add up to approximately 22% of the sample. The study tested focal radiation therapy combined with CTLA-4 blockade (ipilimumab) in patients with chemo-refractory metastatic non-small-cell lung cancer.

Concerning this clone itself: What antigen it recognizes has not been identified. No per-base quality is available; no much larger clone lies one base away.

Specimen: peripheral blood, collected from a patient treated with radiotherapy plus ipilimumab. This receptor was taken from a human donor with non-small cell lung cancer whose response to radiotherapy plus ipilimumab could not be evaluated. The rearranged chain carries TRBV6-5 and TRBJ1-1, with no D gene named confidently. The CDR3 corresponds to CATGRGITEAFF. The DNA reads as follows: TGTGCCACTGGGCGTGGTATTACTGAAGCTTTCTTT.